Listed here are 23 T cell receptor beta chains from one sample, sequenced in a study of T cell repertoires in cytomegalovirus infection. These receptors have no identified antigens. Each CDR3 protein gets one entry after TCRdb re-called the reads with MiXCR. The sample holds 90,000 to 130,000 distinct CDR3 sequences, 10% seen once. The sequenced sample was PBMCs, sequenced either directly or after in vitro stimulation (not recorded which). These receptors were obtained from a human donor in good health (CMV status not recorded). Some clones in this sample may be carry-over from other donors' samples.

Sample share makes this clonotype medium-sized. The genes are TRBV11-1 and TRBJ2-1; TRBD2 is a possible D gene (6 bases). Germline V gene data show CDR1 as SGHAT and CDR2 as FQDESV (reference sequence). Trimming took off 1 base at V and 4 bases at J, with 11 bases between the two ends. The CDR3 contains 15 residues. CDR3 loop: CASSLEPGAYNEQFF. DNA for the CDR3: TGTGCCAGCAGCTTAGAACCGGGAGCATACAATGAGCAGTTCTTC.

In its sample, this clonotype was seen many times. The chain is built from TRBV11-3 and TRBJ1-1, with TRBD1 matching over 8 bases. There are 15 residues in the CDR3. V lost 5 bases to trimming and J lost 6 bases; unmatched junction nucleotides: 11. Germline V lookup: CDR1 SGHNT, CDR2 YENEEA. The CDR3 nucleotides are TGTGCCAGCAGCCCGAGACAGGGGAAGACCCCTGAAGCTTTCTTT. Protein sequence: CASSPRQGKTPEAFF.

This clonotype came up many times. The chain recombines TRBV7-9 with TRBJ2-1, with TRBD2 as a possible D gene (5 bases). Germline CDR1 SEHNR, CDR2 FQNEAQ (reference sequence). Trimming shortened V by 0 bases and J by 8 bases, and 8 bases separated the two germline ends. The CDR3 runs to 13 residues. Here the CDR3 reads CASSLAVAYEQFF. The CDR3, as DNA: TGTGCCAGCAGCTTAGCCGTAGCGTATGAGCAGTTCTTC.

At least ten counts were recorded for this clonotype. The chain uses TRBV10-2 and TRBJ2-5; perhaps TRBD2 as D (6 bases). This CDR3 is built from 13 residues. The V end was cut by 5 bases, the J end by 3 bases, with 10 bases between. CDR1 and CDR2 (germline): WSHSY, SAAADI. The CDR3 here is CASSPTSEETQYF. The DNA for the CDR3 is TGCGCCAGCAGTCCGACTAGTGAAGAGACCCAGTACTTC.

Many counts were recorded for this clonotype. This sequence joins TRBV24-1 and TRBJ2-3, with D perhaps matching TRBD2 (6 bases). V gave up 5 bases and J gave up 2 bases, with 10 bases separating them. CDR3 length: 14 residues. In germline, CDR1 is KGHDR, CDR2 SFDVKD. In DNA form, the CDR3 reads TGTGCCACCAGTGTGGCGGGGCTCACAGATACGCAGTATTTT. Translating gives CATSVAGLTDTQYF.

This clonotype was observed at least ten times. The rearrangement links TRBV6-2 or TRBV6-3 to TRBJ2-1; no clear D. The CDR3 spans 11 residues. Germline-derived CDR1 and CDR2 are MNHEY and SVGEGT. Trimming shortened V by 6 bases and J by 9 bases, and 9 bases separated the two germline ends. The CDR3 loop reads CASSNAPEQFF. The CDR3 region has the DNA TGTGCCAGCAGCAATGCTCCTGAGCAGTTCTTC.

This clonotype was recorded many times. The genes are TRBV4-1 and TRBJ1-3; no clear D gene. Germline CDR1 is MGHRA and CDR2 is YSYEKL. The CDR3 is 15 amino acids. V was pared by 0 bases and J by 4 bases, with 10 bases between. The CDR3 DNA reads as TGCGCCAGCAGCCAAGATGAAGGCAGCGGAAACACCATATATTTT. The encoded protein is CASSQDEGSGNTIYF.

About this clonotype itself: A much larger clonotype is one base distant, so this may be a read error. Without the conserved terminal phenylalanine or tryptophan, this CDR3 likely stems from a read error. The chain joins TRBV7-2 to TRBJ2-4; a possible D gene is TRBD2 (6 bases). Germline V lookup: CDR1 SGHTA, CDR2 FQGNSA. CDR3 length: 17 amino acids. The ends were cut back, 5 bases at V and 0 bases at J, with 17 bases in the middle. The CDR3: CASSGSGGPGAKNIQYI. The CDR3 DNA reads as TGTGCCAGCAGCGGCTCCGGGGGTCCAGGAGCCAAAAACATTCAGTACATC.

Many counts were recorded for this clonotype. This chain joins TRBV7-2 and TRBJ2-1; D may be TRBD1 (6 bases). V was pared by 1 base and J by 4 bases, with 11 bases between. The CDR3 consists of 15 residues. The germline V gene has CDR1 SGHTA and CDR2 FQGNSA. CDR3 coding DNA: TGTGCCAGCAGCTTAGACCAGGGGTCTTACAATGAGCAGTTCTTC. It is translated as CASSLDQGSYNEQFF.

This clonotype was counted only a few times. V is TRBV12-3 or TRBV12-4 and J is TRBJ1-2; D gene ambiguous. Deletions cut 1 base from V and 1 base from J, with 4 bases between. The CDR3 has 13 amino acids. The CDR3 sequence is CASSLGDNYGYTF. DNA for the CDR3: TGTGCCAGCAGTTTAGGGGATAACTATGGCTACACCTTC.

CDR3 sequence: CASSDLWETQYF. Written as DNA, the CDR3 is TGTGCCAGCAGTGATCTTTGGGAGACCCAGTACTTC. The rearrangement joins TRBV2 to TRBJ2-5; no reliable D call. From germline, CDR1 is SNHLY and CDR2 FYNNEI. Trimming pared 3 bases from V and 5 bases from J, leaving 7 bases between. The CDR3 spans 12 residues.

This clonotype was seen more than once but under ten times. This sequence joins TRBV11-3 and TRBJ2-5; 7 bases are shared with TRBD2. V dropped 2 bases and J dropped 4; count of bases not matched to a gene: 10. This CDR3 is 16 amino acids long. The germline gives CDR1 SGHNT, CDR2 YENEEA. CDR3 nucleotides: TGTGCCAGCAGCTTACGGGCGGGCGGGAGTGTAGAGACCCAGTACTTC. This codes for CASSLRAGGSVETQYF. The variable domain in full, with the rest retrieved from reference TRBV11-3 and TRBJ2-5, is EAGVVQSPRYKIIEKKQPVAFWCNPISGHNTLYWYLQNLGQGPELLIRYENEEAVDDSQLPKDRFSAERLKGVDSTLKIQPAELGDSAVYLCASSLRAGGSVETQYFGPGTRLLVL.

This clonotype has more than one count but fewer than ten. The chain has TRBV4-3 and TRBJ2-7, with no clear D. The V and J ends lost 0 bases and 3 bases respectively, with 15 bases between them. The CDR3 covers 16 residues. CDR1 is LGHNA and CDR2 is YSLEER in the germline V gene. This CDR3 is CASSQDDDTTLYEQYF. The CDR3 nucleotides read TGCGCCAGCAGCCAAGACGATGACACAACACTCTACGAGCAGTACTTC.

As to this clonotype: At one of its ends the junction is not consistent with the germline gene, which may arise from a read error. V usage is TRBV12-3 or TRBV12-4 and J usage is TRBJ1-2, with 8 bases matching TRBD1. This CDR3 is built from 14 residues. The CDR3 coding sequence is TGTGCCAGCAGTTTAGGAGAGGCCCGGGACAGGTTAATCTTC. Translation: CASSLGEARDRLIF.

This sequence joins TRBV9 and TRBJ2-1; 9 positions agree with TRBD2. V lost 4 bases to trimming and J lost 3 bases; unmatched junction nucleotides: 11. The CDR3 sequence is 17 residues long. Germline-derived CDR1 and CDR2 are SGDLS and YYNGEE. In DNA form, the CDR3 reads TGTGCCAGCAGCCCACACCTGACTAGCGGAAGCTACAATGAGCAGTTCTTC. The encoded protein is CASSPHLTSGSYNEQFF.

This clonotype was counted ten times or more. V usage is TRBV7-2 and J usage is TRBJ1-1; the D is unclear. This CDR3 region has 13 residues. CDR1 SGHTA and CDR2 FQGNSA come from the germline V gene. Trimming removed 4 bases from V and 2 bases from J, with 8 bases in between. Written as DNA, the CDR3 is TGTGCCAGCAGCTCTCGAACTAACACTGAAGCTTTCTTT. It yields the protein CASSSRTNTEAFF.

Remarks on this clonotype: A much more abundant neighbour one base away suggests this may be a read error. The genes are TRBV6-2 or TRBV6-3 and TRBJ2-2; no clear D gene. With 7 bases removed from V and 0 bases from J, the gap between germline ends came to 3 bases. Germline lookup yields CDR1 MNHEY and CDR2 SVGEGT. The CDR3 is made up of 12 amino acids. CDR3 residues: CASITNTGELFF. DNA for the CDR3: TGTGCCAGCATCACGAACACCGGGGAGCTGTTTTTT.

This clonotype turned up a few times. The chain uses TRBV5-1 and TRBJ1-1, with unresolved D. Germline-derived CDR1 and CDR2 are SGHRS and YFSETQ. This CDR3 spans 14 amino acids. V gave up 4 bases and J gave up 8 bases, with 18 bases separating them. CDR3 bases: TGCGCCAGCAGCGAAGGGATACTGGGAGGAGAAGCTTTCTTT. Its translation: CASSEGILGGEAFF.

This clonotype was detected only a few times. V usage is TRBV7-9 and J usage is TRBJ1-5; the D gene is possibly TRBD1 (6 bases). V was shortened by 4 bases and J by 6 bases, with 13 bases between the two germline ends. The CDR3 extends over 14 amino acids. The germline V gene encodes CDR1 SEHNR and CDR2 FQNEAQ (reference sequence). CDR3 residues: CASSSSGGPQPQHF. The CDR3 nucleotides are TGTGCCAGCAGCTCATCCGGGGGCCCTCAGCCCCAGCATTTT.

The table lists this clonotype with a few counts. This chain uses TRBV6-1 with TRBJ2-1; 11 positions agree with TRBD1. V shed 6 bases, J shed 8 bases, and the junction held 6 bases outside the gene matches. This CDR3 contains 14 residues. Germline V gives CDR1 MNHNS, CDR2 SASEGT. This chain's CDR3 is CASRVDRGRDEQFF. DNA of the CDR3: TGTGCCAGCAGGGTGGACAGGGGGCGGGATGAGCAGTTCTTC.

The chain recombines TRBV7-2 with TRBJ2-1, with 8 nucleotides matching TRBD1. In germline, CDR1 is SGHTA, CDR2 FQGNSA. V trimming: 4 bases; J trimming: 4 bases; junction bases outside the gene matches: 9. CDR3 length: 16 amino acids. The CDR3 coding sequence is TGTGCCAGCAGCTCCACCCGGGACAGGCCTTACAATGAGCAGTTCTTC. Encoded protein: CASSSTRDRPYNEQFF.

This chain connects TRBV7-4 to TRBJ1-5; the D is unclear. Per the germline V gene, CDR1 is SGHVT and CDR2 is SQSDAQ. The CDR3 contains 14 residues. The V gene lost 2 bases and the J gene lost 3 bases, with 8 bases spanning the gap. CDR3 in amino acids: CASSLIGPNQPQHF. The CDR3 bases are TGTGCCAGCAGCTTAATAGGGCCCAATCAGCCCCAGCATTTT.

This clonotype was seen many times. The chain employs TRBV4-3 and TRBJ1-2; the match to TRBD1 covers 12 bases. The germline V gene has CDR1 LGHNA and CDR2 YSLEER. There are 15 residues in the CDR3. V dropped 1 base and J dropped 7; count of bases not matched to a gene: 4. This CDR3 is CASSQAGQGALGYTF. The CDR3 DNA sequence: TGCGCCAGCAGCCAAGCGGGACAGGGGGCGCTTGGCTACACCTTC.